Below are 25 T cell receptor beta chains sequenced from a single sample in a study of cytomegalovirus exposure and HLA in healthy donors. Primers for the PCR totalled 60 Vbeta and 13 Jbeta. Sequencing was performed with immunoSEQ multiplex PCR; in TCRdb, only in-frame clones are kept and a portion is missing. The sample yields approximately 70,000 clones, approximately 70% seen once. The sample taken for sequencing was PBMCs. These receptors were taken from a male donor in good health and CMV-seropositive.

V usage is TRBV15 and J usage is TRBJ2-7; D is possibly TRBD1 (6 bases). The V end lost 5 bases, the J end lost 6 bases, and 17 bases lay between the germline ends. The CDR3 contains 14 residues. The germline V gene encodes CDR1 LNHNV and CDR2 YYDKDF (reference sequence). The CDR3 loop reads CATSSGDARLEQYF. The CDR3 DNA reads TGTGCCACCAGCTCAGGGGACGCCCGGCTCGAGCAGTACTTC.

The chain links TRBV6-6 to TRBJ1-3, with D perhaps TRBD1 (6 bases). In germline, CDR1 is MNHNY, CDR2 SVGAGI (reference sequence). The V and J ends lost 8 bases and 0 bases respectively, with 8 bases between them. The CDR3 extends over 13 amino acids. The CDR3 loop reads CASQGNSGNTIYF. CDR3 DNA: TGTGCCAGCCAGGGGAACTCTGGAAACACCATATATTTT.

The rearrangement uses TRBV4-1 and TRBJ2-1; TRBD2 matches 9 bases. The V gene's germline CDR1 is MGHRA and CDR2 YSYEKL. The CDR3 is 14 amino acids. Trimming at V came to 4 bases and at J to 8 bases, leaving 6 bases not matched to a gene. CDR3 sequence: CASSRTREGHEQFF. The CDR3 coding sequence is TGCGCCAGCAGCCGTACGCGGGAGGGTCATGAGCAGTTCTTC.

The CDR3 spells CASSTLTSGRDYEQYF. The CDR3, as DNA: TGTGCCAGCAGTACCTTGACTAGCGGGAGAGATTACGAGCAGTACTTC. The rearrangement uses TRBV27 and TRBJ2-7; TRBD2 matches at 12 bases. Germline CDR1 and CDR2: MNHEY and SMNVEV (reference sequence). The ends lost 5 bases at V and 4 bases at J; junction bases unmatched: 9. This CDR3 has 16 residues.

As DNA, the CDR3 is TGTGCCAGCAGCCCATCAGGGGGTATCGCGCCTGGAAACACCATATATTTT. It specifies CASSPSGGIAPGNTIYF. J is TRBJ1-3 and V is TRBV11-2; 7 nucleotides align to TRBD1. Germline V gives CDR1 SGHAT, CDR2 FQNNGV. V trimming: 5 bases; J trimming: 2 bases; junction bases outside the gene matches: 12. There are 17 residues in the CDR3.

This clone was seen only a few times. The chain has TRBV21-1 and TRBJ2-2; the table names TRBD1, a call not compared with the DNA. TRBV21-1 is flagged as a pseudogene. This CDR3 is built from 16 residues. This chain's CDR3 is CASSRDRVQSTGELFF. The CDR3 DNA follows: TGTGCCAGCAGCCGGGACAGGGTTCAGAGCACCGGGGAGCTGTTTTTT.

The rearrangement joins TRBV30 to TRBJ2-7, with 7 nucleotides matching TRBD1. The junction had 11 bases not matched to a gene; V was cut back by 6 bases and J by 3 bases. CDR1 GTSNPN and CDR2 SVGIG come from the germline V gene (reference sequence). The CDR3 is made up of 14 amino acids. In DNA, the CDR3 is TGTGCCTGTGCCGCCCGGGACAGAGGCTACGAGCAGTACTTC. It translates to CACAARDRGYEQYF.

The V gene is TRBV18, the J gene TRBJ1-3, with D possibly being TRBD1 (6 bases). With 4 bases removed from V and 1 base from J, the gap between germline ends came to 17 bases. The CDR3 covers 17 residues. Germline assignment: CDR1 KGHSH and CDR2 LQKENI. The CDR3 spells CASSRDRTEISGNTIYF. Here the CDR3 DNA reads TGTGCCAGCTCACGGGACCGGACAGAGATTTCTGGAAACACCATATATTTT.

The sample holds a few counts of this clone. The rearrangement uses TRBV9 and TRBJ2-7; D might be TRBD2 (6 bases). Per germline, CDR1 SGDLS and CDR2 YYNGEE. This CDR3 contains 13 residues. The V and J ends lost 0 bases and 4 bases respectively, with 8 bases between them. CDR3 nucleotide sequence: TGTGCCAGCAGCGTAGGGGGGGAGTACGAGCAGTACTTC. It is translated as CASSVGGEYEQYF.

The rearrangement links TRBV6-5 to TRBJ2-1; 9 nucleotides align to TRBD1. In germline, CDR1 is MNHEY, CDR2 SVGAGI. This CDR3 has 15 residues. V gave up 6 bases and J gave up 3 bases; unmatched junction bases: 6. The CDR3, as DNA: TGTGCCAGCAGCCACAGGGGGCCCTACTACAATGAGCAGTTCTTC. Translation: CASSHRGPYYNEQFF.

This clone appeared a single time. The CDR3 reads CASSASSEQYF. Written as DNA, the CDR3 is TGTGCCAGCAGCGCCTCGTCCGAGCAGTACTTC. This sequence joins TRBV9 and TRBJ2-7; D gene ambiguous. V gave up 3 bases and J gave up 6 bases, with 7 bases separating them. Per the germline V gene, CDR1 is SGDLS and CDR2 is YYNGEE. The CDR3 extends over 11 amino acids.

CDR3 region: CASSQQGANTEAFF. The CDR3 DNA reads TGCGCCAGCAGCCAACAGGGGGCGAACACTGAAGCTTTCTTT. This chain connects TRBV5-1 to TRBJ1-1, with TRBD1 identical over 9 bases. V was clipped by 4 bases and J by 1 base; unmatched bases: 2. CDR1 is SGHRS, CDR2 YFSETQ, per germline. The CDR3 is 14 residues long.

The chain couples TRBV7-6 to TRBJ1-6, with a tentative D call TRBD1 (6 bases). Trimming cost V 5 bases and J 6 bases, with 20 bases left between them. Germline CDR1 SGHVS, CDR2 FNYEAQ. This CDR3 has 17 residues. CDR3: CASSIKTGLLGNSPLHF. The DNA of the CDR3 is TGTGCCAGCAGCATAAAGACAGGACTCTTGGGTAATTCACCCCTCCACTTT.

J is TRBJ2-2 and V is TRBV6-1, with 9 nucleotides matching TRBD1. V gave up 6 bases and J gave up 1 base; unmatched junction bases: 3. The CDR3 runs to 15 residues. Per the germline V gene, CDR1 is MNHNS and CDR2 is SASEGT. This CDR3 reads CASRQGAVNTGELFF. The CDR3 DNA reads TGTGCCAGCAGACAGGGGGCGGTGAACACCGGGGAGCTGTTTTTT.

The V call is TRBV25-1, the J call TRBJ1-2; D gene uncertain. This CDR3 is 12 amino acids long. Trimming pared 5 bases from V and 7 bases from J, leaving 11 bases between. In germline, CDR1 is MGHDK, CDR2 SYGVNS. The CDR3 reads CASSTMEGGYTF. CDR3 DNA: TGTGCCAGCAGTACCATGGAGGGTGGCTACACCTTC.

The rearrangement uses TRBV5-1 and TRBJ1-1; 10 bases agree with TRBD1. The ends lost 2 bases at V and 1 base at J; junction bases unmatched: 8. The CDR3 loop spans 17 amino acids. The V gene's germline CDR1 is SGHRS and CDR2 YFSETQ. DNA of the CDR3: TGCGCCAGCAGCTTCTCGACAGGGGGCACCTCGAACACTGAAGCTTTCTTT. Encoded protein: CASSFSTGGTSNTEAFF.

This sequence joins TRBV7-2 and TRBJ2-7; D might be TRBD2 (6 bases). The germline CDR1 and CDR2 sequences are SGHTA and FQGNSA. The CDR3 length is 14 residues. Deletions cut 5 bases from V and 0 bases from J, with 11 bases between. CDR3: CASSRGGNSYEQYF. CDR3 DNA: TGTGCCAGCAGCCGCGGCGGGAACTCCTACGAGCAGTACTTC. The entire variable domain, with the rest obtained from reference TRBV7-2 and TRBJ2-7, is as follows: GAGVSQSPSNKVTEKGKDVELRCDPISGHTALYWYRQSLGQGLEFLIYFQGNSAPDKSGLPSDRFSAERTGGSVSTLTIQRTQQEDSAVYLCASSRGGNSYEQYFGPGTRLTVT.

Here the CDR3 reads CASSYSRLAGAYEQYF. In nucleotides, the CDR3 is TGTGCCAGCAGTTACTCGAGACTAGCGGGGGCCTACGAGCAGTACTTC. This chain connects TRBV6-5 to TRBJ2-7, with 12 bases aligning to TRBD2. In germline, CDR1 is MNHEY, CDR2 SVGAGI. The CDR3 sequence is 16 residues long. V lost 0 bases, J lost 2 bases, and 2 bases stayed unmatched.

The V and J genes are TRBV7-2 and TRBJ1-1, with D hard to call. The V end was cut by 0 bases, the J end by 10 bases, with 12 bases between. CDR3 length: 13 amino acids. Germline CDR1 reads SGHTA; CDR2 reads FQGNSA. The CDR3, as DNA: TGTGCCAGCAGCTTAGCGCGCGGCCCACGAGCTTTCTTT. Translated: CASSLARGPRAFF.

V gene TRBV7-9 combines with J gene TRBJ2-1, with a possible D match to TRBD2 (6 bases). The CDR3 is made up of 14 amino acids. The V gene lost 0 bases and the J gene lost 6 bases, with 9 bases spanning the gap. Germline V gene data show CDR1 as SEHNR and CDR2 as FQNEAQ (reference sequence). The CDR3 bases are TGTGCCAGCAGCTTAGCACTAGCTATCAATGAGCAGTTCTTC. This sequence encodes CASSLALAINEQFF.

V is TRBV7-9 and J is TRBJ2-7; a possible D gene is TRBD2 (6 bases). V shed 4 bases and J shed 3 bases, with 10 bases lying between them. CDR1 is SEHNR, CDR2 FQNEAQ, per germline (reference sequence). This CDR3 contains 13 residues. DNA of the CDR3: TGTGCCAGCAGCTCAGTAGCGGACTACGAGCAGTACTTC. Translation: CASSSVADYEQYF.

The CDR3 bases are TGTGCCAGCAGCCCCCCCTCAGATACGCAGTATTTT. Protein sequence: CASSPPSDTQYF. This sequence joins TRBV7-2 and TRBJ2-3, with no clear D. The CDR3 is 12 residues long. Germline values: CDR1 SGHTA, CDR2 FQGNSA. V lost 5 bases to trimming and J lost 4 bases, with 7 bases between them.

In nucleotides, the CDR3 is TGTGCCAGCAGCTCTAGCGGGTCCGGAGAAAAACTGTTTTTT. Encoded protein: CASSSSGSGEKLFF. The chain couples TRBV7-9 to TRBJ1-4; D remains unclear. Trimming pared 4 bases from V and 8 bases from J, leaving 14 bases between. The CDR3 has 14 residues. Germline loops: CDR1 SEHNR, CDR2 FQNEAQ (reference sequence).

This clone was seen a handful of times. The J gene is TRBJ2-7, the V gene TRBV7-6; TRBD1 matches at 8 bases. The junction had 4 bases not matched to a gene; V was cut back by 1 base and J by 2 bases. This CDR3 comprises 15 residues. The germline V gene encodes CDR1 SGHVS and CDR2 FNYEAQ. CDR3 in DNA: TGTGCCAGCAGCTTAGAGCAGGGGGCTACCTACGAGCAGTACTTC. This translates into CASSLEQGATYEQYF.

The chain is built from TRBV15 and TRBJ1-4, with 8 bases fitting TRBD1. Germline CDR1 reads LNHNV; CDR2 reads YYDKDF (reference sequence). The CDR3 totals 15 residues. The ends lost 2 bases at V and 2 bases at J; junction bases unmatched: 1. The CDR3 DNA sequence: TGTGCCACCAGCAGACAGGGGGCGACTAATGAAAAACTGTTTTTT. This encodes CATSRQGATNEKLFF.